One TCR beta chain is described in this entry. Its target is unknown. This record belongs to a study of T cell responses to AZD1222 COVID-19 vaccine. Study results and limitations: After the peak T cell response, and only then, were repertoires sampled. The sample set comprised mostly white British donors with more females, and clonal diversity was possibly underestimated. Seropositive AZD1222 recipients at baseline numbered only six or seven.

Samples with a second dose at about 4 or about 12 weeks were pooled together. The length of the CDR3 is 14 residues. The ends were cut back, 0 bases at V and 0 bases at J, with 6 bases in the middle. Germline loops: CDR1 SGDLS, CDR2 YYNGEE. Measured with immunoSEQ multiplex PCR; TCRdb has only the in-frame clones, and not every one. The repertoire consists of approximately 45,000 clones, with roughly 89% occurring once and the leading ten covering 1.1%. The sequenced sample was peripheral blood, obtained 28 days after the second AZD1222 dose. The genes are TRBV9 and TRBJ1-1; no reliable D call. The TCR sequence derives from an adult who received the AZD1222 COVID-19 vaccine. CDR3 DNA: TGTGCCAGCAGCGTAGGAAGCATGAACACTGAAGCTTTCTTT. This codes for CASSVGSMNTEAFF.